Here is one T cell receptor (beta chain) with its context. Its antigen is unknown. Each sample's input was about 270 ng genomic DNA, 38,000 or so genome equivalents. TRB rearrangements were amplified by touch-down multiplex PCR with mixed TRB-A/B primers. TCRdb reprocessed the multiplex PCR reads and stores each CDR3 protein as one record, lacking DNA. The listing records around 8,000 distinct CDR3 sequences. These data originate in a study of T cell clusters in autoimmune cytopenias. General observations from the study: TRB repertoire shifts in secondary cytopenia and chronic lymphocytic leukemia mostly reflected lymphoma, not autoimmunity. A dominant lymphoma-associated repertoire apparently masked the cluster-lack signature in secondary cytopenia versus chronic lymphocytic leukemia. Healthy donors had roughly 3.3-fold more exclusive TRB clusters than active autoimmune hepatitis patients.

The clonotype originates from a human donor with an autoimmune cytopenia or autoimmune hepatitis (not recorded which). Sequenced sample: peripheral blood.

The CDR3: CASSIAGGLETQYF. This chain links TRBV7-9 with TRBJ2-5; TCRdb's assignment of TRBD2 cannot be checked, as there is no DNA. This CDR3 is 14 amino acids long. Germline CDR1 is SEHNR and CDR2 is FQNEAQ (reference sequence). The whole variable domain, filled in from reference TRBV7-9 and TRBJ2-5, reads DTGVSQNPRHKITKRGQNVTFRCDPISEHNRLYWYRQTLGQGPEFLTYFQNEAQLEKSRLLSDRFSAERPKGSFSTLEIQRTEQGDSAMYLCASSIAGGLETQYFGPGTRLLVL.